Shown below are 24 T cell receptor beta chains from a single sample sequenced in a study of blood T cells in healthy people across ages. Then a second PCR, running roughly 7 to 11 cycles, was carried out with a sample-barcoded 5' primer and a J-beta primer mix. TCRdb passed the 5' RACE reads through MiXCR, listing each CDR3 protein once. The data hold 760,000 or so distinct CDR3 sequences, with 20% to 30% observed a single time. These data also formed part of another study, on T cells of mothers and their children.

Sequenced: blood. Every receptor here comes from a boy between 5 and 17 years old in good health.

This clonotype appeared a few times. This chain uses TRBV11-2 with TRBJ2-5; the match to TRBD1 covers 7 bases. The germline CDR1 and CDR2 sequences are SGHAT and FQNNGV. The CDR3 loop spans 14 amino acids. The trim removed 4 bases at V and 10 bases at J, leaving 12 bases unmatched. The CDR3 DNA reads TGTGCCAGCAGCTGGCGCATGACAGGGAATGACCAGTACTTC. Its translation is CASSWRMTGNDQYF. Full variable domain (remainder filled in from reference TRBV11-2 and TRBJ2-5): EAGVAQSPRYKIIEKRQSVAFWCNPISGHATLYWYQQILGQGPKLLIQFQNNGVVDDSQLPKDRFSAERLKGVDSTLKIQPAKLEDSAVYLCASSWRMTGNDQYFGPGTRLLVL.

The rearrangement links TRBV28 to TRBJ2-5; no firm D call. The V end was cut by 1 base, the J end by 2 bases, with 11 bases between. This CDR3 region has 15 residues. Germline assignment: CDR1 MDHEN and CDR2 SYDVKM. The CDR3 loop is CASSLFGPQQETQYF. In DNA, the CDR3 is TGTGCCAGCAGTTTATTCGGTCCTCAACAAGAGACCCAGTACTTC. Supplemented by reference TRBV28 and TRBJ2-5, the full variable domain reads DVKVTQSSRYLVKRTGEKVFLECVQDMDHENMFWYRQDPGLGLRLIYFSYDVKMKEKGDIPEGYSVSREKKERFSLILESASTNQTSMYLCASSLFGPQQETQYFGPGTRLLVL.

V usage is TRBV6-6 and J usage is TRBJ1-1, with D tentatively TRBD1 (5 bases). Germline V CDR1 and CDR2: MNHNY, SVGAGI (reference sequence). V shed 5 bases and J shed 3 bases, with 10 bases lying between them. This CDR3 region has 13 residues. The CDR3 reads CASSRGEYTEAFF. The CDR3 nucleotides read TGTGCCAGCAGTCGAGGGGAGTACACTGAAGCTTTCTTT.

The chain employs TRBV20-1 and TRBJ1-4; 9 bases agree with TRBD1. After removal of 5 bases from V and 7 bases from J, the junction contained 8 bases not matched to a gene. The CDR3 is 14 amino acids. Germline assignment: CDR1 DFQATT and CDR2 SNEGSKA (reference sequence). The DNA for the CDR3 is TGCAGTGCTCCGCCCGGGACAGGGCTTGAAAAACTGTTTTTT. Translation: CSAPPGTGLEKLFF.

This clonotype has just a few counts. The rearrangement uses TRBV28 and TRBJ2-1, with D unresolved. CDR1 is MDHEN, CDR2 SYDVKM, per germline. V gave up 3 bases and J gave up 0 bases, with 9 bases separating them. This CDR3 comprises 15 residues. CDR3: CASSFPDVSYNEQFF. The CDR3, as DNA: TGTGCCAGCAGTTTTCCGGACGTCTCCTACAATGAGCAGTTCTTC.

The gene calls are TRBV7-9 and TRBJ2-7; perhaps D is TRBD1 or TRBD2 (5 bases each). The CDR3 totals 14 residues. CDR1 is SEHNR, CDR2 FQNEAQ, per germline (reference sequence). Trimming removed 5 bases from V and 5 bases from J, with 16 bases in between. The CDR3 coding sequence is TGTGCCAGCAGCGCGCCCGGGACCCTTGACGAGCAGTACTTC. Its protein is CASSAPGTLDEQYF.

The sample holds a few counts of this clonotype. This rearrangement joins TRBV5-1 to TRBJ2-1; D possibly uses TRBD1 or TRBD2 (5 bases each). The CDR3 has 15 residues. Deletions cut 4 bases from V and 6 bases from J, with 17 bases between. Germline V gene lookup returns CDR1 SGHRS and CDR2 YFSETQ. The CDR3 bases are TGCGCCAGCAGCCCCGACGGGACCTTCCTCAATGAGCAGTTCTTC. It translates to CASSPDGTFLNEQFF.

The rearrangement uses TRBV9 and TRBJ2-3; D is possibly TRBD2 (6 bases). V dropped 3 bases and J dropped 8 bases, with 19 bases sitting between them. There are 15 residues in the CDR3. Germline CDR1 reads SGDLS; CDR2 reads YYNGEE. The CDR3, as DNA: TGTGCCAGCAGCGCCCCAGCGGAGGGAAGTGGTACGCAGTATTTT. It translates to CASSAPAEGSGTQYF.

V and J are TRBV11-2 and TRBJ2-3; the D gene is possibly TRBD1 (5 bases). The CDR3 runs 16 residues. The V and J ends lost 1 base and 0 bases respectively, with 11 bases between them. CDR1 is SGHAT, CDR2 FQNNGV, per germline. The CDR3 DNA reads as TGTGCCAGCAGCTTAGTTAAGGGGCGGAGCACAGATACGCAGTATTTT. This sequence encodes CASSLVKGRSTDTQYF.

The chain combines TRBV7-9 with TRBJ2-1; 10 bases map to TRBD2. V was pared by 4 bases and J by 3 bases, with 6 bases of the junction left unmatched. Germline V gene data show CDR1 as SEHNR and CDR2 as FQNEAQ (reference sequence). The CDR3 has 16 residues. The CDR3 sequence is CASSSQLAGFYNEQFF. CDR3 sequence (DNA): TGTGCCAGCAGCTCTCAACTAGCGGGGTTCTACAATGAGCAGTTCTTC.

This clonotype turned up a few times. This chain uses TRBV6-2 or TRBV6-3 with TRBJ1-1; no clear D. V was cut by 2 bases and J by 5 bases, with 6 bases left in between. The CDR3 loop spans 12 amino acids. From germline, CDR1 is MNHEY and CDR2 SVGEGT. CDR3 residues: CASSYGWTEAFF. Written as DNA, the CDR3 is TGTGCCAGCAGTTACGGCTGGACTGAAGCTTTCTTT.

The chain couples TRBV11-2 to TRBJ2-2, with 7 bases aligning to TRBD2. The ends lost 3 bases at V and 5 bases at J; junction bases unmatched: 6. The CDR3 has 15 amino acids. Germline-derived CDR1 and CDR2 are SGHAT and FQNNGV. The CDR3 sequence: CASSFLEGGTGELFF. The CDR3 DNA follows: TGTGCCAGCAGCTTCTTAGAGGGAGGGACCGGGGAGCTGTTTTTT.

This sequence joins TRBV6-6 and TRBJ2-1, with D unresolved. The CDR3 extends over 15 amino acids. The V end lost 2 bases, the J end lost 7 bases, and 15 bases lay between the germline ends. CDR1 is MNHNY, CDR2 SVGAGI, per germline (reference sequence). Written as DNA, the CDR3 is TGTGCCAGCAGTTACATGTCAGGCAGTAAGAATGAGCAGTTCTTC. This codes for CASSYMSGSKNEQFF.

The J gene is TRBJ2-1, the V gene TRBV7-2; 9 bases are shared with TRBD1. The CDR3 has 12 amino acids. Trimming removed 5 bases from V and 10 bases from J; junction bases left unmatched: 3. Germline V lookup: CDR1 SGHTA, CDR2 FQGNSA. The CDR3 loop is CASSPGQGEQFF. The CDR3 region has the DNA TGTGCCAGCAGCCCCGGACAGGGGGAGCAGTTCTTC.

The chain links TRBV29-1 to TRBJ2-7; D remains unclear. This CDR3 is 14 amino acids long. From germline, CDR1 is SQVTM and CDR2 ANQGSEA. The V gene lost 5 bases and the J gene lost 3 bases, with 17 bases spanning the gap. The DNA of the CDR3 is TGCAGCGTTCGGATCCCATATTCTAGCTACGAGCAGTACTTC. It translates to CSVRIPYSSYEQYF.

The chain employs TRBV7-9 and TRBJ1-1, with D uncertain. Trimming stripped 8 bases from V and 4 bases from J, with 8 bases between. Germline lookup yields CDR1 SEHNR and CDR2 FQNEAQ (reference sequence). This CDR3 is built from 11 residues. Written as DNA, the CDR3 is TGTGCCAGCCGGGTGGCCACTGAAGCTTTCTTT. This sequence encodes CASRVATEAFF. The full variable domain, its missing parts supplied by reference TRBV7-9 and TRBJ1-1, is DTGVSQNPRHKITKRGQNVTFRCDPISEHNRLYWYRQTLGQGPEFLTYFQNEAQLEKSRLLSDRFSAERPKGSFSTLEIQRTEQGDSAMYLCASRVATEAFFGQGTRLTVV.

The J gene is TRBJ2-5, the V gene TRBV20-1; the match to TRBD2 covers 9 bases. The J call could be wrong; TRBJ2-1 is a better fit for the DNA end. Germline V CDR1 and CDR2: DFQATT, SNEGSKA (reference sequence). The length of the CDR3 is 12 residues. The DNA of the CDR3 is TGCAGTGCTGGGGGACTAGCCCATGAGCAGTTCTTC. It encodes CSAGGLAHEQFF.

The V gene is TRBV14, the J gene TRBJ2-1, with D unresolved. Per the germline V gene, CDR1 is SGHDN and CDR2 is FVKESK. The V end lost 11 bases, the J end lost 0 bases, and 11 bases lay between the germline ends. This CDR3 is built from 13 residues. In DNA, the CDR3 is TGTGCCTGCGAGGAGAGCTCCTACAATGAGCAGTTCTTC. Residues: CACEESSYNEQFF.

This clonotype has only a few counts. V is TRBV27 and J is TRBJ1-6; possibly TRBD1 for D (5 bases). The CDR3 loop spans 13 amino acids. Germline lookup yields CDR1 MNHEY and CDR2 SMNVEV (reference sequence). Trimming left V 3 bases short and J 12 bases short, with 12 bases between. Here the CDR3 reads CASSLSEGRPLHF. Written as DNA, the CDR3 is TGTGCCAGCAGTTTGTCTGAGGGACGACCCCTCCACTTT.

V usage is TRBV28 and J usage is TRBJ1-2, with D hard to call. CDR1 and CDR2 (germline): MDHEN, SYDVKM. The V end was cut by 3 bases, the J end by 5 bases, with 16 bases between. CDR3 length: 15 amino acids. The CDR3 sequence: CASSFPKGGWYGYTF. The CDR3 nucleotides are TGTGCCAGCAGTTTCCCGAAGGGCGGATGGTATGGCTACACCTTC.

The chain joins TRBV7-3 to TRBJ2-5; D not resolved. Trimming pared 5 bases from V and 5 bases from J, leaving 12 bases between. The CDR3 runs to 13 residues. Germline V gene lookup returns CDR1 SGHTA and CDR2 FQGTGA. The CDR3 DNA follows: TGTGCCAGCAGCCTAAAGAACGCGGAGACCCAGTACTTC. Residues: CASSLKNAETQYF. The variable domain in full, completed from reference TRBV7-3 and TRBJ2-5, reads GAGVSQTPSNKVTEKGKYVELRCDPISGHTALYWYRQSLGQGPEFLIYFQGTGAADDSGLPNDRFFAVRPEGSVSTLKIQRTERGDSAVYLCASSLKNAETQYFGPGTRLLVL.

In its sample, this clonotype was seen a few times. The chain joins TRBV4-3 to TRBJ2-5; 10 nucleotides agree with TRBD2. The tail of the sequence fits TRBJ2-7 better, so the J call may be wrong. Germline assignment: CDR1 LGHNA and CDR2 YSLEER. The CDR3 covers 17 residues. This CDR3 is CASSQQISGGRAYEQYF. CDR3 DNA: TGCGCCAGCAGCCAGCAGATTAGCGGGGGGCGTGCCTACGAGCAGTACTTC.

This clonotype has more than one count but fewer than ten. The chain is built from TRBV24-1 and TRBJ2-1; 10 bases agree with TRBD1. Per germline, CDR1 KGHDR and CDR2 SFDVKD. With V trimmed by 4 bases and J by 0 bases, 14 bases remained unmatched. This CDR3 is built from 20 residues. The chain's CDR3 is CATSDTDGTGDFRSYNEQFF. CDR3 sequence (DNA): TGTGCCACCAGTGACACAGACGGGACAGGGGATTTTCGCTCCTACAATGAGCAGTTCTTC.

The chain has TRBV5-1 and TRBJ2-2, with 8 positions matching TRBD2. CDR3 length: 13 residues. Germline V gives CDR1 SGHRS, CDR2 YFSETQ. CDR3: CISRIAGTGELFF. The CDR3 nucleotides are TGCATCAGCAGGATAGCGGGAACCGGGGAGCTGTTTTTT.